Below, 26 T cell receptor beta chains from the same sample are listed, as sequenced in a study of blood T cells in healthy people across ages. With a J-beta primer mix and a sample-barcoded 5' primer, a second PCR ran about 7 to 11 cycles. MiXCR was run by TCRdb on the 5' RACE reads, yielding one entry per CDR3 protein. This sample has 2 million or so distinct CDR3 sequences, with less than 50% found just once. Source material: blood. Every receptor here comes from a woman aged 40 to 49 in good health.

This clonotype turned up a few times. This chain uses TRBV7-2 with TRBJ1-5, with 8 bases fitting TRBD1. This CDR3 comprises 15 residues. Germline V gene sequence: CDR1 SGHTA, CDR2 FQGNSA. The V segment lost 1 base and the J segment 4 bases; nucleotides outside the gene matches: 3. As DNA, the CDR3 is TGTGCCAGCAGCTTAGTGGACAGGGCTAATCAGCCCCAGCATTTT. Translation: CASSLVDRANQPQHF.

Written as DNA, the CDR3 is TGTGCCAGCGCCGACAGGGAAGGGGACCAAGAGACCCAGTACTTC. Translation gives CASADREGDQETQYF. The chain uses TRBV18 and TRBJ2-5; 7 nucleotides agree with TRBD1. Germline V lookup: CDR1 KGHSH, CDR2 LQKENI. This CDR3 is built from 15 residues. V trimming: 8 bases; J trimming: 0 bases; junction bases outside the gene matches: 9.

The chain joins TRBV10-1 to TRBJ2-3; 7 nucleotides line up with TRBD2. The length of the CDR3 is 16 residues. Germline V gene sequence: CDR1 WNHNN, CDR2 SYGVQD (reference sequence). V was clipped by 0 bases and J by 0 bases; unmatched bases: 3. The CDR3 DNA reads TGCGCCAGCAGTGAGTCGGGAGCGGGAAGCACAGATACGCAGTATTTT. Protein sequence: CASSESGAGSTDTQYF.

CDR3: CASSLGSSGGPRAQYF. The CDR3 nucleotides read TGTGCCAGCAGCTTAGGGTCTAGCGGGGGGCCTAGGGCCCAGTACTTC. The chain joins TRBV7-2 to TRBJ2-5; 11 bases are shared with TRBD2. The V gene's germline CDR1 is SGHTA and CDR2 FQGNSA. There are 16 residues in the CDR3. V trimming: 1 base; J trimming: 9 bases; junction bases outside the gene matches: 10.

This clonotype showed up just a few times. This sequence joins TRBV20-1 and TRBJ2-1; a weak D match, TRBD2 (7 bases). With 3 bases removed from V and 4 bases from J, the gap between germline ends came to 22 bases. Germline V gives CDR1 DFQATT, CDR2 SNEGSKA (reference sequence). The CDR3 has 17 residues. DNA of the CDR3: TGCAGTGCTAGGAACCTCGGCGGGGGCACCTCTTACAATGAGCAGTTCTTC. This translates into CSARNLGGGTSYNEQFF.

The J gene is TRBJ2-7, the V gene TRBV7-2, with 10 nucleotides matching TRBD1. The germline CDR1 and CDR2 sequences are SGHTA and FQGNSA. V gave up 4 bases and J gave up 7 bases; unmatched junction bases: 13. There are 16 residues in the CDR3. CDR3 in amino acids: CASSSRAGTGVNEQYF. The CDR3 nucleotides are TGTGCCAGCAGCTCCAGAGCCGGGACAGGGGTCAATGAGCAGTACTTC.

The V and J genes are TRBV24-1 and TRBJ2-1; 11 bases are a match to TRBD2. There are 14 residues in the CDR3. After removal of 5 bases from V and 9 bases from J, the junction contained 5 bases not matched to a gene. Germline CDR1 reads KGHDR; CDR2 reads SFDVKD. The CDR3 DNA is TGTGCCACCAGTGCTAGCGGGGGGAACAGTGAGCAGTTCTTC. Translated, it gives CATSASGGNSEQFF.

V is TRBV4-3 and J is TRBJ2-1, with unresolved D. V lost 0 bases to trimming and J lost 4 bases, with 16 bases between them. CDR3 length: 17 amino acids. The germline V gene has CDR1 LGHNA and CDR2 YSLEER. The CDR3 region is CASSQESGGSMYNEQFF. The DNA of the CDR3 is TGCGCCAGCAGCCAAGAATCCGGCGGATCAATGTACAATGAGCAGTTCTTC.

The table lists this clonotype with a few counts. The chain combines TRBV10-3 with TRBJ2-1, with D perhaps matching TRBD2 (5 bases). V was pared by 2 bases and J by 2 bases, with 16 bases between. CDR3 length equals 17 residues. Germline V gives CDR1 ENHRY, CDR2 SYGVKD. This CDR3 is CAISETTTETTYNEQFF. For the CDR3, the DNA is TGTGCCATCAGTGAGACAACTACCGAGACTACCTACAATGAGCAGTTCTTC.

This chain links TRBV5-1 with TRBJ2-1, with TRBD2 identical over 8 bases. Germline values: CDR1 SGHRS, CDR2 YFSETQ. The CDR3 sequence is 15 residues long. The V segment lost 4 bases and the J segment 6 bases; nucleotides outside the gene matches: 9. CDR3 loop: CASSPTSGLGNEQFF. CDR3 DNA: TGCGCCAGCAGCCCCACTAGCGGCCTCGGCAATGAGCAGTTCTTC.

V gene TRBV6-6 combines with J gene TRBJ1-6; maybe TRBD1 (6 bases). Trimming took 6 bases from V and 8 from J, leaving 17 bases between them. The CDR3 spans 15 residues. Germline-derived CDR1 and CDR2 are MNHNY and SVGAGI (reference sequence). CDR3 amino acids: CASRPTGILDSPLHF. In nucleotides, the CDR3 is TGTGCCAGCAGACCCACAGGGATTCTGGATTCACCCCTCCACTTT.

About this clonotype itself: The junction departs from germline at one end; a sequencing error may be responsible. The chain combines TRBV15 with TRBJ1-1; D gene unclear. The CDR3 loop spans 14 amino acids. Germline-derived CDR1 and CDR2 are LNHNV and YYDKDF (reference sequence). CDR3 residues: CATTRGWPYTEAFF. Here the CDR3 DNA reads TGTGCCACCACCAGAGGATGGCCGTACACTGAAGCTTTCTTT.

The chain is built from TRBV11-2 and TRBJ2-5; D not resolved. V lost 5 bases to trimming and J lost 5 bases, with 27 bases between them. Germline V CDR1 and CDR2: SGHAT, FQNNGV. The CDR3 length is 18 residues. The CDR3 DNA follows: TGTGCCAGCAGCCAAGGTTTGATATCAGCGAAAAGGCAGGAGACCCAGTACTTC. It encodes CASSQGLISAKRQETQYF.

V and J are TRBV4-3 and TRBJ2-7; no clear D gene. V dropped 4 bases and J dropped 3 bases, with 16 bases sitting between them. The CDR3 runs to 15 residues. The germline CDR1 and CDR2 sequences are LGHNA and YSLEER. CDR3 DNA: TGCGCCAGCAGCCCACGTGACGGGCAAAGCTACGAGCAGTACTTC. This sequence encodes CASSPRDGQSYEQYF.

The CDR3: CASSPAATSTDTQYF. CDR3 DNA sequence: TGTGCCAGCAGCCCCGCGGCGACTAGCACAGATACGCAGTATTTT. This chain links TRBV7-9 with TRBJ2-3; D is undetermined. CDR1 is SEHNR and CDR2 is FQNEAQ in the germline V gene (reference sequence). The CDR3 contains 15 residues. V shed 5 bases and J shed 0 bases, with 12 bases lying between them.

This clonotype was found many times. A much bigger clone sits one base away, suggesting this may be a read error. The chain has TRBV28 and TRBJ2-7; D not resolved. This CDR3 comprises 12 residues. Trimming removed 3 bases from V and 2 bases from J, with 5 bases in between. Per the germline V gene, CDR1 is MDHEN and CDR2 is SYDVKM. The DNA of the CDR3 is TGTGCCAGCAGTTTTGGGGCCTACGAGCAGTACTTC. Amino acids: CASSFGAYEQYF.

The V call is TRBV29-1, the J call TRBJ2-1, with 7 bases that match TRBD1. TRBJ2-7 explains the end of the DNA better; the J call may be wrong. CDR1 SQVTM and CDR2 ANQGSEA come from the germline V gene. The length of the CDR3 is 17 residues. As DNA, the CDR3 is TGCAGCGTTGAAGAGAGGAGACAGGGACCCTCCTACAATGAGCAGTACTTC. This gives the protein CSVEERRQGPSYNEQYF.

This clonotype was counted a few times. J is TRBJ2-4 and V is TRBV10-3; the D gene is possibly TRBD2 (5 bases). Near its end, the DNA agrees better with TRBJ2-7, so the J call may be wrong. Germline loops: CDR1 ENHRY, CDR2 SYGVKD. The CDR3 spans 12 residues. CDR3 residues: CAIRDPEDEQYF. DNA of the CDR3: TGTGCCATCAGGGACCCGGAGGACGAGCAGTACTTC.

This chain joins TRBV7-2 and TRBJ2-7, with no clear D. The end of the DNA aligns better with TRBJ2-5, so the J call may be wrong. CDR1 SGHTA and CDR2 FQGNSA come from the germline V gene. The CDR3 totals 15 residues. The CDR3 DNA reads as TGTGCCAGCAGCTTAGCGATATGGCAGAGAGAGACCCAGTACTTC. As protein: CASSLAIWQRETQYF.

This chain links TRBV12-3 or TRBV12-4 with TRBJ2-7; no firm D call. Trimming took 6 bases from V and 6 from J, leaving 9 bases between them. This CDR3 is 11 amino acids long. In nucleotides, the CDR3 is TGTGCCAGCAGGGTTCCTGGCGAGCAGTACTTC. This gives the protein CASRVPGEQYF.

For the CDR3, the DNA is TGTGCCAGCAGCTTAACCGGGACAGGGGGATATGGCTACACCTTC. As protein: CASSLTGTGGYGYTF. V usage is TRBV7-9 and J usage is TRBJ1-2; 11 nucleotides match TRBD1. Germline CDR1 SEHNR, CDR2 FQNEAQ (reference sequence). J was trimmed by 5 bases and V by 2 bases; bases with no gene match: 4. This CDR3 is built from 15 residues.

The chain employs TRBV20-1 and TRBJ2-7; D unresolved. The DNA matches TRBJ2-5 better at its end, which makes the J call doubtful. This CDR3 has 11 amino acids. Germline CDR1 is DFQATT and CDR2 is SNEGSKA (reference sequence). As DNA, the CDR3 is TGCAGTGCTACCGCCGGAAAGACCCAGTACTTC. The encoded protein is CSATAGKTQYF.

V and J are TRBV3-1 and TRBJ2-3; D gene unclear. Germline V gene lookup returns CDR1 LGHDT and CDR2 YNNKEL (reference sequence). This CDR3 comprises 17 residues. The V gene lost 0 bases and the J gene lost 3 bases, with 16 bases spanning the gap. The CDR3 here is CASSQDKGTLGTDTQYF. Written as DNA, the CDR3 is TGTGCCAGCAGCCAAGATAAAGGAACATTAGGGACAGATACGCAGTATTTT.

This clonotype was seen only a few times. CDR3 loop: CAISESLSLRVAGATGAFF. In DNA form, the CDR3 reads TGTGCCATCAGTGAGTCCCTCTCGTTAAGGGTAGCGGGGGCCACGGGTGCGTTCTTC. The chain employs TRBV10-3 and TRBJ2-1; 9 bases align to TRBD2. Looked up from germline, CDR1 is ENHRY and CDR2 is SYGVKD. Trimming removed 0 bases from V and 15 bases from J; junction bases left unmatched: 24. The CDR3 runs to 19 residues.

The chain recombines TRBV6-5 with TRBJ2-1, with D uncertain. Germline V gene data show CDR1 as MNHEY and CDR2 as SVGAGI. Trimming left V 0 bases short and J 14 bases short, with 14 bases between. The CDR3 is 13 amino acids. CDR3: CASSYSRRSSKFF. As DNA, the CDR3 is TGTGCCAGCAGTTACTCGAGAAGGTCTTCTAAGTTCTTC.

This clonotype turned up a few times. The CDR3 is CASSVGGTYNEQFF. CDR3 DNA sequence: TGTGCCAGCAGTGTAGGGGGGACCTACAATGAGCAGTTCTTC. The genes are TRBV28 and TRBJ2-1, with D perhaps TRBD1 or TRBD2 (6 bases each). This CDR3 comprises 14 residues. Trimming took 5 bases from V and 2 from J, leaving 10 bases between them. The germline gives CDR1 MDHEN, CDR2 SYDVKM.